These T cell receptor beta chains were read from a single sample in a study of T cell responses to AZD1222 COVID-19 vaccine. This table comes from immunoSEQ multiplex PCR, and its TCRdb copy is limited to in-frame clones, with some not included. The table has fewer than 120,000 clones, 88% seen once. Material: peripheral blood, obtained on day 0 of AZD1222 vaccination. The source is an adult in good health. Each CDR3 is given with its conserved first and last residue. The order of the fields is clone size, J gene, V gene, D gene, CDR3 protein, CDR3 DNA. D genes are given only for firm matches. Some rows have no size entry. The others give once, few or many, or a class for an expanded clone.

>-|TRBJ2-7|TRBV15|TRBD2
CATSREASGRHYEQYF
TGTGCCACCAGCAGAGAGGCTAGCGGGAGACACTACGAGCAGTACTTC
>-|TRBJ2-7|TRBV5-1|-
CASSLAPDLEGPNYEQYF
TGCGCCAGCAGCTTGGCCCCCGACCTAGAAGGGCCCAATTACGAGCAGTACTTC
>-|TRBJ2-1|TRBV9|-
CASSVGGASYNEQFF
TGTGCCAGCAGCGTAGGAGGGGCTAGCTACAATGAGCAGTTCTTC
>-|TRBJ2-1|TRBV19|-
CASSILIGPGYNEQFF
TGTGCCAGTAGTATTCTAATAGGACCTGGCTACAATGAGCAGTTCTTC
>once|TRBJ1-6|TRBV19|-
CASSIANSPLHF
TGTGCCAGTAGTATTGCGAATTCACCCCTCCACTTT
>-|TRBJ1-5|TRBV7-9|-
CASSPKGPDTQHF
TGTGCCAGCAGCCCCAAGGGCCCGGACACCCAGCATTTT
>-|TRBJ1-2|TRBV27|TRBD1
CASSLSGGYNYGYTF
TGTGCCAGCAGTTTATCAGGGGGCTATAACTATGGCTACACCTTC
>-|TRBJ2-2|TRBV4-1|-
CASSHETSNTGELFF
TGCGCCAGCAGCCATGAGACCAGTAACACCGGGGAGCTGTTTTTT
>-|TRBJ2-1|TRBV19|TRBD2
CASSIQLAGTYNEQFF
TGTGCCAGTAGTATACAACTAGCGGGGACCTACAATGAGCAGTTCTTC
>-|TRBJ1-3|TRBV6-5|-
CASRRTDTSGNTIYF
TGTGCCAGCAGGCGGACTGATACCTCTGGAAACACCATATATTTT
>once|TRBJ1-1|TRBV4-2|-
CASSEETGLNTEAFF
TGTGCCAGCAGCGAAGAGACAGGCCTCAACACTGAAGCTTTCTTT
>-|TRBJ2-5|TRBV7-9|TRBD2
CASSLGLGVQETQYF
TGTGCCAGCAGCTTGGGACTAGGGGTACAAGAGACCCAGTACTTC
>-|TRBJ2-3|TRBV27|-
CASSLRTGDTQYF
TGTGCCAGCAGTCTTAGGACGGGAGATACGCAGTATTTT
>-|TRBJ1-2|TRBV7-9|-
CASSLEPRGSGYTF
TGTGCCAGCAGCTTAGAGCCCAGGGGTAGTGGCTACACCTTC
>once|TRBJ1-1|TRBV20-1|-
CSASHPMNTEAFF
TGCAGTGCTAGTCATCCCATGAACACTGAAGCTTTCTTT
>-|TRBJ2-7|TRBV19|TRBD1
CASSIGTGLYYEQYF
TGTGCCAGTAGTATTGGGACAGGCCTTTACTACGAGCAGTACTTC
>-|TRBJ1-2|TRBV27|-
CASRPFKGLSRGYTF
TGTGCCAGCAGACCCTTTAAGGGCCTCTCAAGAGGCTACACCTTC
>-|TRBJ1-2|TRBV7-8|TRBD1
CASSSDRGRNYGYTF
TGTGCCAGCTCCTCTGACAGGGGACGCAACTATGGCTACACCTTC
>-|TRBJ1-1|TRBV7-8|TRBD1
CASSSRTGAVVNTEAFF
TGTGCCAGCAGCTCCCGGACAGGGGCAGTGGTGAACACTGAAGCTTTCTTT
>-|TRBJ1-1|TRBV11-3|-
CASSLGVVSGRDTEAFF
TGTGCCAGCAGCTTAGGGGTGGTGTCGGGACGGGACACTGAAGCTTTCTTT
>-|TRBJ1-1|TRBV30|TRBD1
CAWSQRTTGTAEAFF
TGTGCCTGGAGTCAACGAACTACCGGGACAGCTGAAGCTTTCTTT
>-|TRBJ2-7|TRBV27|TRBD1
CASSSTRQGGESSYEQYF
TGTGCCAGCAGTTCAACAAGACAGGGGGGGGAAAGCTCCTACGAGCAGTACTTC
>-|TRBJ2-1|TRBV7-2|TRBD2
CASSLFGAGGGNEQFF
TGTGCCAGCAGCTTATTCGGCGCGGGAGGGGGGAATGAGCAGTTCTTC
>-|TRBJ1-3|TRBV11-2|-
CASSLVNTIYF
TGTGCCAGCAGCTTAGTTAACACCATATATTTT
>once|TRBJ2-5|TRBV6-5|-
CASSYSSVDQETQYF
TGTGCCAGCAGTTACTCGTCCGTCGATCAAGAGACCCAGTACTTC
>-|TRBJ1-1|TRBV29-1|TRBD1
CSVGGTGATEAFF
TGCAGCGTGGGGGGGACAGGGGCTACTGAAGCTTTCTTT
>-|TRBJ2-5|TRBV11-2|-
CASSQNRGGETQYF
TGTGCCAGCAGCCAGAACAGGGGGGGAGAGACCCAGTACTTC
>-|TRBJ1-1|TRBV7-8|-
CASSLAVGGVEAFF
TGTGCCAGCAGCTTAGCAGTGGGGGGGGTGGAAGCTTTCTTT
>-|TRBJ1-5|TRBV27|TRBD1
CASSTGQGYQPQHF
TGTGCCAGCAGTACCGGACAGGGGTATCAGCCCCAGCATTTT
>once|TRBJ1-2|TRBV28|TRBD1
CASSSQQGVGGYTF
TGTGCCAGCAGTTCGCAACAGGGGGTAGGCGGCTACACCTTC
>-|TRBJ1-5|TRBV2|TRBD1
CASNMDRGNQPQHF
TGTGCCAGCAACATGGACAGGGGGAATCAGCCCCAGCATTTT
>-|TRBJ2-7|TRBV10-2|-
CASSDTGFSSYEQYF
TGCGCCAGCAGTGATACAGGGTTTAGCTCCTACGAGCAGTACTTC
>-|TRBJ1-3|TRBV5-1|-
CASSRDGVNSGNTIYF
TGCGCCAGCAGCCGAGATGGGGTAAACTCCGGAAACACCATATATTTT
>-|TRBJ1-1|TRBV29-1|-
CSVDRNTEAFF
TGCAGCGTTGATAGGAACACTGAAGCTTTCTTT
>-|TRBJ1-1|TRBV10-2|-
CASSERPSAEAFF
TGCGCCAGCAGTGAGCGGCCAAGCGCTGAAGCTTTCTTT
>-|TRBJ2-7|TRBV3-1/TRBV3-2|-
CASSQVSSRGEQYF
TGTGCCAGCAGCCAAGTTTCCTCCAGGGGCGAGCAGTACTTC
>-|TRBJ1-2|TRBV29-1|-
CSVHGTGGYTF
TGCAGCGTACATGGGACGGGTGGCTACACCTTC
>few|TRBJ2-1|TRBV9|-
CASSVGIRTHNEQFF
TGTGCCAGCAGCGTAGGAATCAGGACTCACAATGAGCAGTTCTTC
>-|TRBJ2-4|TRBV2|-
CASSVERENIQYF
TGTGCCAGCAGTGTGGAGAGGGAGAACATTCAGTACTTC
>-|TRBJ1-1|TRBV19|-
CASNGGGTMNTEAFF
TGTGCCAGTAACGGAGGGGGAACCATGAACACTGAAGCTTTCTTT
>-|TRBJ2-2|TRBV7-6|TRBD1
CASSQPGGIESNTGELFF
TGTGCCAGCAGCCAACCAGGGGGCATCGAATCGAACACCGGGGAGCTGTTTTTT
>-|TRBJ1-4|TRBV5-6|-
CASSLQASGEKLFF
TGTGCCAGCAGCCTACAGGCCAGCGGTGAAAAACTGTTTTTT
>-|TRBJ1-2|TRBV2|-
CASPRENYGYTF
TGTGCCAGCCCTCGGGAAAACTATGGCTACACCTTC
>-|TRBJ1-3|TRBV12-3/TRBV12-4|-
CASSFGASGTIYF
TGTGCCAGCAGTTTTGGGGCTTCAGGCACCATATATTTT
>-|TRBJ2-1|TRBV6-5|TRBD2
CASRLGGGGEQFF
TGTGCCAGCAGGCTGGGGGGGGGAGGTGAGCAGTTCTTC
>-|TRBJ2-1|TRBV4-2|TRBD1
CASSQGAGTGIVNEQFF
TGTGCCAGCAGCCAAGGGGCCGGGACAGGGATCGTCAATGAGCAGTTCTTC
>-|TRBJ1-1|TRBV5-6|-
CASSPDRYTEAFF
TGTGCCAGCAGCCCGGACAGATACACTGAAGCTTTCTTT
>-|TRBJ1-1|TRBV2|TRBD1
CASTPLWDSLNTEAFF
TGTGCCAGCACCCCCCTCTGGGACAGTCTGAACACTGAAGCTTTCTTT
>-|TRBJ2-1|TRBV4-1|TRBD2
CASSQEGTSGSNEQFF
TGCGCCAGCAGCCAAGAAGGAACTAGCGGGAGCAATGAGCAGTTCTTC
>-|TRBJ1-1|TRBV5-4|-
CASSWRAGRDTEAFF
TGTGCCAGCAGCTGGAGGGCAGGAAGGGACACTGAAGCTTTCTTT
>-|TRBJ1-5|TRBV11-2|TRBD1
CASSENRGDQPQHF
TGTGCCAGCAGCGAGAACAGGGGGGACCAGCCCCAGCATTTT
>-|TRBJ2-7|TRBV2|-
CASFEASYEQYF
TGTGCCAGCTTTGAGGCATCCTACGAGCAGTACTTC
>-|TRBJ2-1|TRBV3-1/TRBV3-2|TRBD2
CASRGTSDYNEQFF
TGTGCCAGCAGGGGGACTAGCGACTACAATGAGCAGTTCTTC
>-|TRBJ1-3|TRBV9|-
CASSADVGNTIYF
TGTGCCAGCAGCGCGGACGTGGGAAACACCATATATTTT